What follows are 9 T cell receptor beta chains derived from one specimen sequenced in a study of blood T cell repertoires in COVID-19. Sequencing used immunoSEQ multiplex PCR; TCRdb keeps in-frame clones, though not all of them. Here the sample spans a few hundred thousand clones, roughly 87% being singletons. The sample was PBMCs or T cells enriched from blood (not recorded which). The source is a woman between 25 and 40 years old who had recovered from COVID-19.

The chain is built from TRBV7-2 and TRBJ1-6; 11 bases match TRBD1. The V gene's germline CDR1 is SGHTA and CDR2 FQGNSA. The CDR3 totals 17 residues. V was pared by 4 bases and J by 0 bases, with 2 bases of the junction left unmatched. CDR3 in DNA: TGTGCCAGCAGCTCGGGACAGGGGGGCTCCTATAATTCACCCCTCCACTTT. Translating it yields CASSSGQGGSYNSPLHF.

The CDR3: CAWSTPGEKLFF. CDR3 coding DNA: TGTGCCTGGAGCACCCCGGGTGAAAAACTGTTTTTT. This chain connects TRBV30 to TRBJ1-4; unclear D gene. Germline CDR1 and CDR2: GTSNPN and SVGIG (reference sequence). There are 12 residues in the CDR3. Trimming removed 3 bases at V and 7 bases at J, with 9 bases between.

The J gene is TRBJ2-3, the V gene TRBV18; 9 nucleotides line up with TRBD1. Germline CDR1 and CDR2: KGHSH and LQKENI. V gave up 8 bases and J gave up 3 bases; unmatched junction bases: 3. The CDR3 is made up of 13 amino acids. The CDR3 region has the DNA TGTGCCAGCACAGGACAGGGGACAGATACGCAGTATTTT. Translating it yields CASTGQGTDTQYF.

The CDR3 spells CATQRRGGTYNEQFF. Written as DNA, the CDR3 is TGTGCCACCCAGAGAAGGGGCGGGACCTACAATGAGCAGTTCTTC. The rearrangement links TRBV21-1 to TRBJ2-1; TRBD2 reflects the table's D call only, with no check against the DNA. TRBV21-1 is an annotated pseudogene. The CDR3 covers 15 residues.

The rearrangement joins TRBV7-2 to TRBJ1-4; 8 bases agree with TRBD1. The CDR3 extends over 14 amino acids. V shed 4 bases and J 12 bases; nucleotides not matched to a gene: 10. Germline V CDR1 and CDR2: SGHTA, FQGNSA. CDR3 DNA sequence: TGTGCCAGCAGCTCTCGACAGGGGAGTAAGGAACTGTTTTTT. Its translation is CASSSRQGSKELFF.

V and J are TRBV21-1 and TRBJ1-4. TRBV21-1 is a pseudogene. This CDR3 comprises 15 residues. The CDR3 coding sequence is TGTGCCAGCAGCAAAGACGGGGGGACTAATGAAAAACTGTTTTTT. This gives the protein CASSKDGGTNEKLFF.

This chain uses TRBV4-1 with TRBJ1-6, with 8 positions matching TRBD1. Per the germline V gene, CDR1 is MGHRA and CDR2 is YSYEKL. This CDR3 has 16 amino acids. V gave up 3 bases and J gave up 5 bases; unmatched junction bases: 6. CDR3 nucleotide sequence: TGCGCCAGCAGCCAGTCGGACAGGGATGATAATTCACCCCTCCACTTT. Translated, it gives CASSQSDRDDNSPLHF.

The genes are TRBV11-2 and TRBJ1-2, with no clear D. CDR3 length: 14 residues. Trimming left V 1 base short and J 0 bases short, with 6 bases between. Germline values: CDR1 SGHAT, CDR2 FQNNGV. The CDR3 DNA reads TGTGCCAGCAGCTTAGCGGGAGCTAACTATGGCTACACCTTC. Its protein is CASSLAGANYGYTF.

CDR3 coding DNA: TGCAGCGTTGGAGTAAGCGGGGGACTGGTTACGCAGTATTTT. It yields the protein CSVGVSGGLVTQYF. This chain links TRBV29-1 with TRBJ2-3; 8 bases line up with TRBD2. Germline loops: CDR1 SQVTM, CDR2 ANQGSEA. This CDR3 contains 14 residues. The J segment lost 8 bases and the V segment lost 4 bases, leaving 11 bases of the junction unmatched.